This T cell receptor beta chain was documented in a study of blood T cell repertoires in COVID-19. Study-level information: The study drew acute and convalescent COVID-19 samples from the United States, Italy and Spain. Nucleic acid was either cDNA or gDNA, and it came from T cells, B-cell-depleted T cells, or PBMCs.

V was pared by 10 bases and J by 5 bases, with 23 bases of the junction left unmatched. Germline V gene lookup returns CDR1 LGHNA and CDR2 YSLEER. This CDR3 contains 18 residues. Authors' analysis steps: Reference gene primer amplification in the assay estimated nucleated cell counts. TCRdb's table, derived via immunoSEQ multiplex PCR, lists solely in-frame clones and lacks some. V and J calls plus clone size are reproduced from that table; the DNA served to infer D and trimming. The repertoire holds 150,000 to 200,000 clones, with around 88% as singletons. The material sequenced was peripheral blood. The receptor was isolated from a woman in her 70s who had recovered from COVID-19. The chain links TRBV4-3 to TRBJ2-7, with TRBD1 matching 10 bases. The DNA for the CDR3 is TGCGCCACCCATCTCCGGGACAGGGGACCCAAGGGGATTAACGAGCAGTACTTC. Translated, it gives CATHLRDRGPKGINEQYF.